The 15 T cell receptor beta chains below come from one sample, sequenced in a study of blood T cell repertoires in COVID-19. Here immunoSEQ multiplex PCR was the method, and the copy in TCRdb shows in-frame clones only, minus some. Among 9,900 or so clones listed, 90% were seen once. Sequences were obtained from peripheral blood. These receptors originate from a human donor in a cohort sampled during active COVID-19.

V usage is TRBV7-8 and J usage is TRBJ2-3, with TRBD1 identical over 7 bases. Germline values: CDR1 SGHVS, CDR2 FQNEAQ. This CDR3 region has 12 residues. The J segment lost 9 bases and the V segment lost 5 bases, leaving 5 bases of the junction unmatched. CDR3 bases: TGTGCCAGCAGCCCTCGACAGGGCACGCAGTATTTT. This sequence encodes CASSPRQGTQYF.

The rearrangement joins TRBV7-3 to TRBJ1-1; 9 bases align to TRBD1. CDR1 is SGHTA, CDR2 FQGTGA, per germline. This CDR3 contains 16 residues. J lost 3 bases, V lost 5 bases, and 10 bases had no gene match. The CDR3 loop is CASSRNRDRVDTEAFF. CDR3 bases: TGTGCCAGCAGCCGTAACCGGGACAGGGTTGACACTGAAGCTTTCTTT.

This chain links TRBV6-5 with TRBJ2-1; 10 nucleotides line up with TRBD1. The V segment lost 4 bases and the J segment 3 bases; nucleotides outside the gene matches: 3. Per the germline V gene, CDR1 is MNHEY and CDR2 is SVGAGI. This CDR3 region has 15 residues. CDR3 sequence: CASSSTGGGYNEQFF. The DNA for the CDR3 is TGTGCCAGCAGTTCGACAGGGGGCGGCTACAATGAGCAGTTCTTC.

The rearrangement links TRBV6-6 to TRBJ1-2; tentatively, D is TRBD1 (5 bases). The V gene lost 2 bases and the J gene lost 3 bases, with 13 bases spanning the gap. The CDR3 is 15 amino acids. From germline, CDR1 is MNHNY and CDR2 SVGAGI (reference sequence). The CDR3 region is CASSYVREGHYGYTF. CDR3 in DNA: TGTGCCAGCAGTTACGTCAGGGAGGGACACTATGGCTACACCTTC.

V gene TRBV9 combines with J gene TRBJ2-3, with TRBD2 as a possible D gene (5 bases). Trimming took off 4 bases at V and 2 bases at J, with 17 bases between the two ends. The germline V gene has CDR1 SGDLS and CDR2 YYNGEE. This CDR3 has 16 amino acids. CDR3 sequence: CASSLRTFHDTDTQYF. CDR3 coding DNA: TGTGCCAGCAGCCTTCGGACTTTCCATGACACAGATACGCAGTATTTT.

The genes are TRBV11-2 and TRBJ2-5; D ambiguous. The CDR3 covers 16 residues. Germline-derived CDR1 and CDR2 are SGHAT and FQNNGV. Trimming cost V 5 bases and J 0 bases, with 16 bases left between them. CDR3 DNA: TGTGCCAGCAGCCCCCGGCTACTCAGGCACCAAGAGACCCAGTACTTC. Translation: CASSPRLLRHQETQYF.

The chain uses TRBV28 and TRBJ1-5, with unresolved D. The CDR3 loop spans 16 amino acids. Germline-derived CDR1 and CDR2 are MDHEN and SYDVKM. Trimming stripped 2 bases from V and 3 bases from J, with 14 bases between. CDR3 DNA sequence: TGTGCCAGCAGTTTAGAGGTAGTTATTACCAATCAGCCCCAGCATTTT. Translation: CASSLEVVITNQPQHF. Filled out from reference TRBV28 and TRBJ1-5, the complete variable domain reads DVKVTQSSRYLVKRTGEKVFLECVQDMDHENMFWYRQDPGLGLRLIYFSYDVKMKEKGDIPEGYSVSREKKERFSLILESASTNQTSMYLCASSLEVVITNQPQHFGDGTRLSIL.

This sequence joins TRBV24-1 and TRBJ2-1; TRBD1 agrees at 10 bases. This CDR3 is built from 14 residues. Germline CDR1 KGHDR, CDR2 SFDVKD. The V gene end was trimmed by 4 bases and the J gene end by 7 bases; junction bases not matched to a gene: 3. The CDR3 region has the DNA TGTGCCACCAGTGAAAGGACAGGGGGTAATGAGCAGTTCTTC. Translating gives CATSERTGGNEQFF.

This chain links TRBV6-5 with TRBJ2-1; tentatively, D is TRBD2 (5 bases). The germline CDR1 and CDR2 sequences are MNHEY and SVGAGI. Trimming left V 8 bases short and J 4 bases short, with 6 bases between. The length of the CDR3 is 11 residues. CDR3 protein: CASRGYNEQFF. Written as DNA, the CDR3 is TGTGCCAGCCGGGGTTACAATGAGCAGTTCTTC.

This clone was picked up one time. CDR3: CASSPGQGLDYGYTF. CDR3 bases: TGTGCCAGCTCACCAGGGCAGGGCCTCGACTATGGCTACACCTTC. The chain joins TRBV18 to TRBJ1-2; D is possibly TRBD1 (5 bases). The germline CDR1 and CDR2 sequences are KGHSH and LQKENI. This CDR3 region has 15 residues. Trimming cost V 2 bases and J 3 bases, with 13 bases left between them.

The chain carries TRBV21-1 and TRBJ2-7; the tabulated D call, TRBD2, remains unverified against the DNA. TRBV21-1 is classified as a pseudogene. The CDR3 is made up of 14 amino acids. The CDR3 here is CASSKGRRDYEQYF. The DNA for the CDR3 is TGTGCCAGCAGCAAGGGCCGACGGGACTACGAGCAGTACTTC.

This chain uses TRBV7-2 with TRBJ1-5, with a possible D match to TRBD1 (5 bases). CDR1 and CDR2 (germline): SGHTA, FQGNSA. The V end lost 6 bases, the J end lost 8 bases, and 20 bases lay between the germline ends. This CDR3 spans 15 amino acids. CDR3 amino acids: CASSWAGRGMEPQHF. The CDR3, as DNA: TGTGCCAGCAGTTGGGCAGGGAGGGGTATGGAGCCCCAGCATTTT.

The chain's CDR3 is CASSLASRTYEQYF. DNA of the CDR3: TGTGCCAGCAGCTTGGCTAGCCGGACCTACGAGCAGTACTTC. The chain joins TRBV5-8 to TRBJ2-7; D perhaps matches TRBD2 (5 bases). CDR3 length: 14 residues. In germline, CDR1 is SGHTS, CDR2 YDEGEE. Trimming took 0 bases from V and 2 from J, leaving 9 bases between them.

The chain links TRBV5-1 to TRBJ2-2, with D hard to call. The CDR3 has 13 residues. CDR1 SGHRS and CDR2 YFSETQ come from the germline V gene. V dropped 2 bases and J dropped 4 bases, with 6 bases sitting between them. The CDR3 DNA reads TGCGCCAGCAGCTTAGACTCCACCGGGGAGCTGTTTTTT. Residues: CASSLDSTGELFF.

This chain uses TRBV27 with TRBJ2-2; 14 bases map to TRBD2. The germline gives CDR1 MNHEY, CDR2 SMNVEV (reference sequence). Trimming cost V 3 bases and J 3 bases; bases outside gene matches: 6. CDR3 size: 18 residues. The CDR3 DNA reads TGTGCCAGCAGTTTCCGACTAGCGGGGGGGCGGGACACCGGGGAGCTGTTTTTT. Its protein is CASSFRLAGGRDTGELFF.